These 22 T cell receptor beta chains originate from one sample sequenced in a study of cytomegalovirus exposure and HLA in healthy donors. The PCR contained 60 Vbeta and 13 Jbeta primers. TCRdb keeps only in-frame clones here, not all; method: immunoSEQ multiplex PCR. The sample lists fewer than 250,000 clones; 75% to 80% were seen once. The specimen was PBMCs. The receptors stem from a woman aged 25 to 39 in good health and CMV-seropositive.

This clone was counted between two and nine times. This chain joins TRBV28 and TRBJ2-4; 12 nucleotides agree with TRBD2. The CDR3 extends over 17 amino acids. Trimming at V came to 2 bases and at J to 9 bases, leaving 11 bases not matched to a gene. Germline-derived CDR1 and CDR2 are MDHEN and SYDVKM. The CDR3 loop reads CASSLRGLAGGRRIQYF. The CDR3, as DNA: TGTGCCAGCAGTTTAAGAGGCCTAGCGGGGGGGCGGCGCATTCAGTACTTC. Full variable domain (outside the CDR3, taken from reference TRBV28 and TRBJ2-4): DVKVTQSSRYLVKRTGEKVFLECVQDMDHENMFWYRQDPGLGLRLIYFSYDVKMKEKGDIPEGYSVSREKKERFSLILESASTNQTSMYLCASSLRGLAGGRRIQYFGAGTRLSVL.

V is TRBV9 and J is TRBJ2-7; TRBD2 aligns across 7 bases. Germline CDR1 reads SGDLS; CDR2 reads YYNGEE. This CDR3 is 14 amino acids long. Losses at the gene ends were 4 bases for V and 4 bases for J; bases not matched to a gene: 8. The chain's CDR3 is CASSPRTRSYEQYF. The CDR3 DNA reads as TGTGCCAGCAGCCCCCGGACTAGAAGTTACGAGCAGTACTTC.

The V gene is TRBV5-6, the J gene TRBJ2-3; 8 bases map to TRBD2. The V gene end was trimmed by 4 bases and the J gene end by 4 bases; junction bases not matched to a gene: 11. The CDR3 runs to 16 residues. Germline V gene data show CDR1 as SGHDT and CDR2 as YYEEEE. CDR3 DNA sequence: TGTGCCAGCAGCATCGCGGGGGGTAGTAGGTCAGATACGCAGTATTTT. Protein product: CASSIAGGSRSDTQYF.

The chain couples TRBV9 to TRBJ1-3, with D hard to call. The V end was cut by 0 bases, the J end by 2 bases, with 6 bases between. There are 14 residues in the CDR3. CDR1 is SGDLS and CDR2 is YYNGEE in the germline V gene. The CDR3 DNA follows: TGTGCCAGCAGCGTAGGGCATCCTGGAAACACCATATATTTT. Translating gives CASSVGHPGNTIYF.

V gene TRBV30 combines with J gene TRBJ1-6; D is uncertain. V shed 0 bases and J shed 7 bases, with 13 bases lying between them. The CDR3 consists of 15 residues. The germline gives CDR1 GTSNPN, CDR2 SVGIG (reference sequence). CDR3 loop: CAWSVRRHDNSPLHF. The CDR3 region has the DNA TGTGCCTGGAGTGTAAGGAGGCACGACAATTCACCCCTCCACTTT.

This rearrangement joins TRBV27 to TRBJ1-1; possibly TRBD1 for D (5 bases). V was pared by 2 bases and J by 2 bases, with 12 bases between. This CDR3 comprises 15 residues. The germline gives CDR1 MNHEY, CDR2 SMNVEV (reference sequence). The DNA of the CDR3 is TGTGCCAGCAGTTTAAAGGCAGACAGAAACACTGAAGCTTTCTTT. The encoded protein is CASSLKADRNTEAFF.

The chain uses TRBV5-1 and TRBJ1-1; D call uncertain. The CDR3 has 13 residues. The V gene's germline CDR1 is SGHRS and CDR2 YFSETQ. Trimming stripped 0 bases from V and 3 bases from J, with 6 bases between. The CDR3 DNA follows: TGCGCCAGCAGCTTGGGGCAGTACACTGAAGCTTTCTTT. Translating it yields CASSLGQYTEAFF.

The gene calls are TRBV14 and TRBJ1-2; the D gene is possibly TRBD1 (5 bases). CDR3 length: 17 amino acids. The germline V gene encodes CDR1 SGHDN and CDR2 FVKESK. The V and J ends lost 0 bases and 4 bases respectively, with 18 bases between them. CDR3 in amino acids: CASSQEGYQGRAYGYTF. CDR3 nucleotides: TGTGCCAGCAGCCAAGAGGGTTATCAGGGCAGAGCCTATGGCTACACCTTC. Combining the CDR3 with reference TRBV14 and TRBJ1-2 gives the whole variable domain EAGVTQFPSHSVIEKGQTVTLRCDPISGHDNLYWYRRVMGKEIKFLLHFVKESKQDESGMPNNRFLAERTGGTYSTLKVQPAELEDSGVYFCASSQEGYQGRAYGYTFGSGTRLTVV.

V and J are TRBV6-5 and TRBJ2-7; 7 positions match TRBD1. V was pared by 4 bases and J by 2 bases, with 8 bases of the junction left unmatched. The CDR3 spans 15 residues. CDR1 MNHEY and CDR2 SVGAGI come from the germline V gene. As DNA, the CDR3 is TGTGCCAGCAGTTCGACTTCCGGGACAGCCTACGAGCAGTACTTC. Amino acids: CASSSTSGTAYEQYF.

This chain uses TRBV4-1 with TRBJ2-2, with TRBD2 matching over 8 bases. J lost 3 bases, V lost 4 bases, and 10 bases had no gene match. Germline CDR1 MGHRA, CDR2 YSYEKL. This CDR3 has 17 residues. CDR3 DNA sequence: TGCGCCAGCAGCCCCCAGAGGAGCGGGAGCTACACCGGGGAGCTGTTTTTT. Amino acids: CASSPQRSGSYTGELFF.

The chain employs TRBV28 and TRBJ1-5, with 7 bases aligning to TRBD1. The CDR3 consists of 16 residues. J gave up 0 bases and V 2 bases, and 4 bases lay outside the gene matches. Germline-derived CDR1 and CDR2 are MDHEN and SYDVKM. The CDR3 DNA follows: TGTGCCAGCAGTTTAATAACAGGGGTTAGCAATCAGCCCCAGCATTTT. It is translated as CASSLITGVSNQPQHF.

V and J are TRBV27 and TRBJ2-1; TRBD2 aligns across 7 bases. After removal of 5 bases from V and 4 bases from J, the junction contained 11 bases not matched to a gene. This CDR3 comprises 16 residues. CDR1 MNHEY and CDR2 SMNVEV come from the germline V gene (reference sequence). The CDR3 is CASSPTTSAGYNEQFF. CDR3 sequence (DNA): TGTGCCAGCAGTCCCACCACTAGCGCGGGATACAATGAGCAGTTCTTC.

The chain joins TRBV10-3 to TRBJ1-2, with 12 bases matching TRBD1. The CDR3 covers 17 residues. Germline CDR1 and CDR2: ENHRY and SYGVKD. The V and J ends lost 2 bases and 7 bases, in that order; junction bases with no gene match: 11. Here the CDR3 DNA reads TGTGCCATCAGTGAGACCGGGACAGGGGGCTTAGGGTCTGGCTACACCTTC. It yields the protein CAISETGTGGLGSGYTF.

V and J are TRBV4-1 and TRBJ1-1; TRBD1 matches at 7 bases. V shed 2 bases, J shed 6 bases, and the junction held 9 bases outside the gene matches. The CDR3 length is 15 residues. Germline V CDR1 and CDR2: MGHRA, YSYEKL. CDR3 DNA: TGCGCCAGCAGCCAAATTCTCGACAGGGTTTCTGAAGCTTTCTTT. It translates to CASSQILDRVSEAFF.

V is TRBV4-3 and J is TRBJ2-6; 9 positions agree with TRBD1. The ends lost 1 base at V and 0 bases at J; junction bases unmatched: 4. Germline V CDR1 and CDR2: LGHNA, YSLEER. The CDR3 has 18 amino acids. The DNA for the CDR3 is TGCGCCAGCAGCCAAGCGGGACAGGGTGTCTCTGGGGCCAACGTCCTGACTTTC. Its translation: CASSQAGQGVSGANVLTF.

The rearrangement joins TRBV28 to TRBJ1-4, with 9 bases lining up with TRBD1. There are 17 residues in the CDR3. The germline gives CDR1 MDHEN, CDR2 SYDVKM. J was trimmed by 3 bases and V by 3 bases; bases with no gene match: 8. CDR3 in amino acids: CASSFSGQGYSNEKLFF. The CDR3 DNA reads TGTGCCAGCAGTTTTTCGGGACAGGGCTATTCTAATGAAAAACTGTTTTTT.

The rearrangement uses TRBV27 and TRBJ1-1; 8 bases are shared with TRBD1. The CDR3 length is 17 residues. Germline loops: CDR1 MNHEY, CDR2 SMNVEV (reference sequence). Germline trimming cut 5 bases from V and 4 bases from J; bases unmatched to any gene: 15. CDR3 coding DNA: TGTGCCAGCAGTGCCCCAGGGGGCTATAGTCGAGGCACTGAAGCTTTCTTT. This codes for CASSAPGGYSRGTEAFF.

The chain recombines TRBV5-1 with TRBJ2-5; 7 bases map to TRBD1. The DNA end is more similar to TRBJ2-7, so the J call may be wrong. Per germline, CDR1 SGHRS and CDR2 YFSETQ. The CDR3 loop spans 12 amino acids. DNA for the CDR3: TGCGCCAGCAGGTATGAGGGGGCCGAGCAGTACTTC. Residues: CASRYEGAEQYF.

V gene TRBV6-5 combines with J gene TRBJ2-5, with TRBD2 as a possible D gene (5 bases). Trimming shortened V by 2 bases and J by 2 bases, and 12 bases separated the two germline ends. This CDR3 contains 15 residues. Germline CDR1 and CDR2: MNHEY and SVGAGI. The CDR3 DNA sequence: TGTGCCAGCAGTTACGGCGGGCGGTCTCAAGAGACCCAGTACTTC. Translated: CASSYGGRSQETQYF.

This clone was found once. The chain joins TRBV4-2 to TRBJ2-7; 8 bases line up with TRBD2. The CDR3 consists of 15 residues. The germline V gene encodes CDR1 LGHNA and CDR2 YNFKEQ. The junction had 9 bases not matched to a gene; V was cut back by 1 base and J by 7 bases. Here the CDR3 reads CASSQAGLAGIEQYF. The CDR3 DNA reads TGTGCCAGCAGCCAAGCGGGGCTAGCGGGCATTGAGCAGTACTTC.

This chain joins TRBV6-4 and TRBJ1-1; 9 positions match TRBD1. J lost 3 bases, V lost 8 bases, and 13 bases had no gene match. The CDR3 runs 16 residues. Germline values: CDR1 MRHNA, CDR2 SNTAGT. Written as DNA, the CDR3 is TGTGCCAGCCGTGGGACAGGGTCTAACTTCGACACTGAAGCTTTCTTT. Its translation: CASRGTGSNFDTEAFF.

The rearrangement joins TRBV9 to TRBJ2-3; the D gene is possibly TRBD2 (7 bases). Germline V gene lookup returns CDR1 SGDLS and CDR2 YYNGEE. The CDR3 runs 15 residues. Deletions cut 0 bases from V and 6 bases from J, with 14 bases between. CDR3 sequence reads: CASSVAVGGGDTQYF. The CDR3 DNA is TGTGCCAGCAGCGTAGCTGTAGGGGGAGGGGATACGCAGTATTTT. The whole variable domain, filled in from reference TRBV9 and TRBJ2-3, reads DSGVTQTPKHLITATGQRVTLRCSPRSGDLSVYWYQQSLDQGLQFLIQYYNGEERAKGNILERFSAQQFPDLHSELNLSSLELGDSALYFCASSVAVGGGDTQYFGPGTRLTVL.